This T cell receptor (beta chain) is drawn from a study of cytomegalovirus exposure and HLA in healthy donors. Researchers ran the PCR with 60 Vbeta and 13 Jbeta primers. Repertoires were generated with immunoSEQ multiplex PCR, while TCRdb's copy carries only in-frame clones and drops some. The sample lists under 200,000 clones, 73% seen once, with roughly 1.9% in the top ten. Germline-derived CDR1 and CDR2 are LGHNA and YSLEER. Trimming at V came to 0 bases and at J to 7 bases, leaving 9 bases not matched to a gene. This CDR3 has 17 amino acids. With respect to this clone: Its antigen is currently unknown.

Each donor's status was that of a healthy bone marrow donor. General observations from the study: A later analysis found most CMV-associated TCR beta chains apparently HLA-restricted. In a later analysis, TCR association rates varied by HLA locus: DRB1 most, HLA-C fewest.

The chain employs TRBV4-3 and TRBJ2-1; TRBD1 matches at 10 bases. This clonotype was sampled from a young woman in good health and CMV-seronegative. Sequenced material: PBMCs. In nucleotides, the CDR3 is TGCGCCAGCAGCCAAGATCTCCGGGACAGGGGTGGGAATGAGCAGTTCTTC. This translates into CASSQDLRDRGGNEQFF.